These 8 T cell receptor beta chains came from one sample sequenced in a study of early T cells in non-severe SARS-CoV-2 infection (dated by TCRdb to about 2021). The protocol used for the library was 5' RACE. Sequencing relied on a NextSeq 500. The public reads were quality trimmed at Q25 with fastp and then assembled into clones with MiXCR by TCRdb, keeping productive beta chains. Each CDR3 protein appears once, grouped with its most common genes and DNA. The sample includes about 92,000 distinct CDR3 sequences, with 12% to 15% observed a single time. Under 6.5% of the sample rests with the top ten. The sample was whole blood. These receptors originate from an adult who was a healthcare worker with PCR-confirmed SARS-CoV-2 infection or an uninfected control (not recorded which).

The DNA of the CDR3 is TGTGCCAGCAGTTACTCCACGGCCTACGAGCAGTACTTC. The encoded protein is CASSYSTAYEQYF. The rearrangement uses TRBV27 and TRBJ2-7; D is unresolved. This CDR3 region has 13 residues. Trimming took 4 bases from V and 2 from J, leaving 9 bases between them. The germline V gene encodes CDR1 MNHEY and CDR2 SMNVEV (reference sequence).

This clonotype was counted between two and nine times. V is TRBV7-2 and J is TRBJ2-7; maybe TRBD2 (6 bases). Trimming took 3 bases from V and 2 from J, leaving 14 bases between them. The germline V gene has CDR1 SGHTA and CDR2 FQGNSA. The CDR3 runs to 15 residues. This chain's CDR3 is CASSLEGGKTYEQYF. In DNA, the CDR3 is TGTGCCAGCAGCTTGGAGGGCGGAAAGACCTACGAGCAGTACTTC.

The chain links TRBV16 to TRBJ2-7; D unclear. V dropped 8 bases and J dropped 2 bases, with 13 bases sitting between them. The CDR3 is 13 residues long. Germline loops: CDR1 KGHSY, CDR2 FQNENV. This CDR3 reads CASRWGRTYEQYF. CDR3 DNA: TGTGCCAGCCGTTGGGGTCGTACCTACGAGCAGTACTTC.

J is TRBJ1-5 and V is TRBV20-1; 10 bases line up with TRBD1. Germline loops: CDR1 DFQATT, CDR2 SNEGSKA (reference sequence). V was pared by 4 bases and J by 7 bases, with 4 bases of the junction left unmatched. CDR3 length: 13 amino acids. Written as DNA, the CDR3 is TGCAGTGCTACGGGGGACAGGGGACAGCCCCAGCATTTT. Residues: CSATGDRGQPQHF.

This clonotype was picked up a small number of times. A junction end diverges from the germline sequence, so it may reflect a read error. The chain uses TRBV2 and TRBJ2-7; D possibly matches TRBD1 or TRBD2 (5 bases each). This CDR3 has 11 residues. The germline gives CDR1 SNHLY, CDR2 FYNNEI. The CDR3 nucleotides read TGTGCCAGCAGTGAGGGGGACGGCCACACCTTC. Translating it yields CASSEGDGHTF.

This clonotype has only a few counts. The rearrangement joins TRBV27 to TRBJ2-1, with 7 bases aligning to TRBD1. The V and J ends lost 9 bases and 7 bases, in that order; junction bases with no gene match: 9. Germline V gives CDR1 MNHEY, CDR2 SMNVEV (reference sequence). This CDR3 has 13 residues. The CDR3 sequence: CASRDSDRNEQFF. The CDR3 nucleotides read TGTGCCAGTCGGGACAGTGACAGGAATGAGCAGTTCTTC.

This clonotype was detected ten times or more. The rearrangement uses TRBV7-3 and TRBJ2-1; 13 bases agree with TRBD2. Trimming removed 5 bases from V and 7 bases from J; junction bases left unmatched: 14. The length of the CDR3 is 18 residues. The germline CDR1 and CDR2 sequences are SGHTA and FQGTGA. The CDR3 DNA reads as TGTGCCAGCAGCCGCGGGGGACTAGCGGGGATTTTGGGGAATGAGCAGTTCTTC. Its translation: CASSRGGLAGILGNEQFF.

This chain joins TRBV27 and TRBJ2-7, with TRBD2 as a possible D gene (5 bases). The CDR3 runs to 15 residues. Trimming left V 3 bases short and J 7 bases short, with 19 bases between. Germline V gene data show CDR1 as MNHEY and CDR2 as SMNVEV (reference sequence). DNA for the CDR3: TGTGCCAGCAGTTTGCCTCGGGCCCCGAGGGAGGAGCAGTACTTC. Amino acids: CASSLPRAPREEQYF.